The present entry profiles one T cell receptor (beta chain) with its context. This specimen belongs to a study of T cell responses to AZD1222 COVID-19 vaccine. Assay: immunoSEQ multiplex PCR; the TCRdb copy retains only in-frame clones and omits some. Of approximately 110,000 clones listed, about 88% are singletons. Trimming took 10 bases from V and 8 from J, leaving 20 bases between them. The CDR3 is made up of 13 amino acids. The source was peripheral blood, collected on day 0 of AZD1222 vaccination. The sequence came from an adult in good health. The chain employs TRBV12-3 or TRBV12-4 and TRBJ1-2; possible D gene TRBD1, 6 bases. The CDR3 sequence: CATSASGAWGYTF. The DNA for the CDR3 is TGTGCCACCTCCGCTTCAGGGGCATGGGGCTACACCTTC.